This T cell receptor (beta chain) was retrieved from a study of T-cell memory formation after mild COVID-19. In the study overall: The study found TCR clusters largely donor specific.

One entry per CDR3 protein, called by TCRdb with MiXCR from the 5' RACE reads. Among 200,000 to 250,000 distinct CDR3 sequences listed, under 12% were seen once. This clonotype has a count of ten or more. What it binds is unknown. Findings and caveats of the study: Second-wave clones with a day 37 peak had unconfirmed SARS-CoV-2 specificity.

The CDR3 consists of 15 residues. Trimming left V 0 bases short and J 8 bases short, with 13 bases between. In germline, CDR1 is LNHNV, CDR2 YYDKDF (reference sequence). The chain is built from TRBV15 and TRBJ1-4, with D possibly TRBD1 on 5 matching bases. The sequencing sample was made of PBMCs or a T cell subset sorted from them (not recorded which). The receptor's source is a man between 18 and 35 years old who had mild COVID-19 (a few samples of this study predate the infection). Cell type and time point are not known. CDR3 bases: TGTGCCACCAGCAGAGACCGGGGCTGGGACGAAAAACTGTTTTTT. It yields the protein CATSRDRGWDEKLFF.